These 22 T cell receptor beta chains came from one sample sequenced in a study of blood T cells in healthy people across ages. Sample-barcoded 5' priming and a J-beta primer mix drove a second PCR of roughly 6 to 12 cycles. TCRdb itself ran the 5' RACE reads through MiXCR, one entry per CDR3 protein. This table has approximately 690,000 distinct CDR3 sequences, roughly 41% appearing once. Sequences were obtained from blood. All receptors come from a man older than 75 in good health.

The rearrangement uses TRBV7-2 and TRBJ1-6; 7 nucleotides match TRBD1. The CDR3 extends over 16 amino acids. Trimming took 0 bases from V and 11 from J; bases not matched to a gene: 10. Germline CDR1 and CDR2: SGHTA and FQGNSA. The DNA for the CDR3 is TGTGCCAGCAGCTTAGCGCAGGGGGGGACAGCCGCACCCCTCCACTTT. Translation: CASSLAQGGTAAPLHF.

The V and J genes are TRBV2 and TRBJ1-3, with a possible D match to TRBD1 (6 bases). The CDR3 sequence is 15 residues long. Germline CDR1 and CDR2: SNHLY and FYNNEI. V was clipped by 6 bases and J by 0 bases, with 12 bases between them. The CDR3 DNA is TGTGCCAGCAGCACCCAGGGGCTCTCTGGAAACACCATATATTTT. As protein: CASSTQGLSGNTIYF.

This clonotype was picked up a small number of times. J is TRBJ2-5 and V is TRBV5-1; TRBD1 aligns across 7 bases. The CDR3 extends over 15 amino acids. CDR1 SGHRS and CDR2 YFSETQ come from the germline V gene. J was trimmed by 3 bases and V by 4 bases; bases with no gene match: 9. CDR3: CASSPDPGQKETQYF. CDR3 sequence (DNA): TGCGCCAGCAGCCCCGATCCGGGACAGAAAGAGACCCAGTACTTC.

This clonotype was seen only a few times. The chain combines TRBV28 with TRBJ2-5; D may be TRBD1 (6 bases). V was cut by 5 bases and J by 0 bases, with 16 bases left in between. The CDR3 extends over 16 amino acids. Looked up from germline, CDR1 is MDHEN and CDR2 is SYDVKM. CDR3: CASSPDRFQYQETQYF. The CDR3 DNA reads TGTGCCAGCAGTCCAGACAGGTTTCAGTACCAAGAGACCCAGTACTTC.

The chain employs TRBV20-1 and TRBJ2-7; 10 bases match TRBD2. The J segment lost 4 bases and the V segment lost 5 bases, leaving 11 bases of the junction unmatched. Germline V gene data show CDR1 as DFQATT and CDR2 as SNEGSKA (reference sequence). The CDR3 has 15 residues. The chain's CDR3 is CSAEDRLAGAYEQYF. In nucleotides, the CDR3 is TGCAGTGCTGAGGATCGGCTAGCGGGAGCATACGAGCAGTACTTC.

The chain has TRBV6-5 and TRBJ2-7; 7 nucleotides match TRBD2. Looked up from germline, CDR1 is MNHEY and CDR2 is SVGAGI. The CDR3 runs to 17 residues. V lost 4 bases to trimming and J lost 3 bases; unmatched junction nucleotides: 15. In DNA, the CDR3 is TGTGCCAGCAGTTTAGCCCCGTCGTGGGAGGGGCTCTACGAGCAGTACTTC. As protein: CASSLAPSWEGLYEQYF.

V gene TRBV6-2 or TRBV6-3 combines with J gene TRBJ2-7, with TRBD1 matching 9 bases. The CDR3 loop spans 16 amino acids. V was pared by 8 bases and J by 1 base, with 12 bases of the junction left unmatched. Germline V gene sequence: CDR1 MNHEY, CDR2 SVGEGT. CDR3 nucleotides: TGTGCCAGCCGGACTCTGGACAGGGGATCTTCCTACGAGCAGTACTTC. Protein product: CASRTLDRGSSYEQYF.

This chain links TRBV10-3 with TRBJ2-5, with D unresolved. Between the trimmed V and J ends, which lost 5 bases and 2 bases, there was a span of 6 bases. Germline V gene lookup returns CDR1 ENHRY and CDR2 SYGVKD. The CDR3 contains 12 residues. The CDR3 here is CAISRPQETQYF. Here the CDR3 DNA reads TGTGCCATCAGTCGCCCTCAAGAGACCCAGTACTTC.

The rearrangement links TRBV20-1 to TRBJ2-1; 9 bases map to TRBD2. The CDR3 consists of 15 residues. J was trimmed by 7 bases and V by 3 bases; bases with no gene match: 10. Germline-derived CDR1 and CDR2 are DFQATT and SNEGSKA (reference sequence). The CDR3 loop is CSARAGGLAGNEQFF. In nucleotides, the CDR3 is TGCAGTGCTAGGGCCGGGGGGCTAGCGGGGAATGAGCAGTTCTTC.

J is TRBJ2-1 and V is TRBV10-3; 14 bases are a match to TRBD2. The J segment lost 1 base and the V segment lost 7 bases, leaving 6 bases of the junction unmatched. This CDR3 comprises 17 residues. CDR1 is ENHRY, CDR2 SYGVKD, per germline. Written as DNA, the CDR3 is TGTGCCATCAACAAGGGACTAGCGGGAGAGTCCTACAATGAGCAGTTCTTC. Amino acid sequence: CAINKGLAGESYNEQFF.

The table lists this clonotype with many counts. The chain has TRBV11-3 and TRBJ2-5; the match to TRBD2 covers 14 bases. The germline gives CDR1 SGHNT, CDR2 YENEEA. CDR3 length: 17 residues. Trimming at V came to 1 base and at J to 2 bases, leaving 3 bases not matched to a gene. CDR3 loop: CASSLAGTSGGQETQYF. DNA for the CDR3: TGTGCCAGCAGCTTAGCCGGGACTAGCGGGGGTCAAGAGACCCAGTACTTC.

This chain joins TRBV4-3 and TRBJ1-2; TRBD1 might be the D (5 bases). The V end was cut by 0 bases, the J end by 4 bases, with 12 bases between. This CDR3 has 15 amino acids. The germline gives CDR1 LGHNA, CDR2 YSLEER. CDR3 sequence: CASSQDGQGGYGYTF. CDR3 nucleotide sequence: TGCGCCAGCAGCCAAGATGGGCAGGGAGGCTATGGCTACACCTTC.

In its sample, this clonotype was seen once. The V call is TRBV11-1, the J call TRBJ2-1; 9 bases line up with TRBD1. Germline V CDR1 and CDR2: SGHAT, FQDESV (reference sequence). V lost 0 bases, J lost 2 bases, and 5 bases stayed unmatched. CDR3 size: 17 residues. CDR3 sequence reads: CASSLAGQGPPYNEQFF. In DNA, the CDR3 is TGTGCCAGCAGCTTAGCGGGACAGGGTCCTCCCTACAATGAGCAGTTCTTC.

The chain carries TRBV11-2 and TRBJ2-5; no clear D. The DNA end is more similar to TRBJ2-7, so the J call may be wrong. Germline lookup yields CDR1 SGHAT and CDR2 FQNNGV. CDR3 length: 11 amino acids. The chain's CDR3 is CASSLDCEQYF. CDR3 DNA: TGTGCCAGCAGCTTAGATTGCGAGCAGTACTTC.

This clonotype was counted only a few times. V is TRBV5-1 and J is TRBJ2-7, with TRBD1 identical over 9 bases. Judging by the DNA end, TRBJ2-5 fits better; the J call may be wrong. This CDR3 has 17 residues. In germline, CDR1 is SGHRS, CDR2 YFSETQ. CDR3 nucleotide sequence: TGCGCCAGCAGCTTGGTCGGACAGGGGACTTTCCAAGAGACCCAGTACTTC. This translates into CASSLVGQGTFQETQYF.

This clonotype has just a few counts. This CDR3 is CASSLGSHAGEQFF. Written as DNA, the CDR3 is TGTGCCAGCAGCTTAGGATCCCATGCGGGTGAGCAGTTCTTC. The V gene is TRBV7-2, the J gene TRBJ2-1, with a tentative D call TRBD2 (5 bases). The CDR3 contains 14 residues. CDR1 is SGHTA, CDR2 FQGNSA, per germline. Between the trimmed V and J ends, which lost 1 base and 9 bases, there was a span of 13 bases.

The chain recombines TRBV20-1 with TRBJ2-3, with D possibly TRBD2 on 7 matching bases. With 6 bases removed from V and 5 bases from J, the gap between germline ends came to 18 bases. CDR3 size: 14 residues. Germline V gives CDR1 DFQATT, CDR2 SNEGSKA (reference sequence). The DNA of the CDR3 is TGCAGTGCCACCGAAGTGAGGGGGGGAGATACGCAGTATTTT. Translating it yields CSATEVRGGDTQYF.

The gene calls are TRBV4-1 and TRBJ2-4; 12 bases match TRBD2. From germline, CDR1 is MGHRA and CDR2 YSYEKL. V was clipped by 3 bases and J by 0 bases; unmatched bases: 15. The length of the CDR3 is 21 residues. CDR3 amino acids: CASSHYPQTSGSELAKNIQYF. In nucleotides, the CDR3 is TGCGCCAGCAGCCACTACCCTCAGACTAGCGGGAGTGAACTAGCCAAAAACATTCAGTACTTC.

The rearrangement joins TRBV6-2 or TRBV6-3 to TRBJ2-7; 10 bases align to TRBD1. Matching the DNA end better, TRBJ2-5 makes the J call doubtful. Germline values: CDR1 MNHEY, CDR2 SVGEGT. CDR3 length: 14 residues. CDR3 sequence reads: CASSYSGTGVTQYF. The CDR3 nucleotides are TGTGCCAGCAGTTACTCGGGGACAGGGGTGACCCAGTACTTC.

The chain is built from TRBV25-1 and TRBJ2-2; D ambiguous. With 5 bases removed from V and 2 bases from J, the gap between germline ends came to 12 bases. This CDR3 is 15 amino acids long. Germline V CDR1 and CDR2: MGHDK, SYGVNS. This CDR3 is CASSNPAGNTGELFF. The CDR3 bases are TGTGCCAGCAGTAACCCAGCTGGCAACACCGGGGAGCTGTTTTTT.

CDR3 nucleotide sequence: TGTGCCAGCAGCGTAGTACAGGGGGTCAACGAGCAGTACTTC. Residues: CASSVVQGVNEQYF. The chain is built from TRBV7-6 and TRBJ2-7, with 8 bases lining up with TRBD1. CDR1 and CDR2 from the germline V gene are SGHVS and FNYEAQ. The CDR3 is 14 amino acids. Germline trimming cut 5 bases from V and 5 bases from J; bases unmatched to any gene: 8.

This clonotype was observed a handful of times. The chain links TRBV7-2 to TRBJ1-2, with 9 bases lining up with TRBD1. Germline assignment: CDR1 SGHTA and CDR2 FQGNSA. After removal of 5 bases from V and 7 bases from J, the junction contained 5 bases not matched to a gene. The length of the CDR3 is 13 residues. The CDR3 DNA sequence: TGTGCCAGCAGCCCTATACAGGGGGCTGGCTACACCTTC. Encoded protein: CASSPIQGAGYTF.